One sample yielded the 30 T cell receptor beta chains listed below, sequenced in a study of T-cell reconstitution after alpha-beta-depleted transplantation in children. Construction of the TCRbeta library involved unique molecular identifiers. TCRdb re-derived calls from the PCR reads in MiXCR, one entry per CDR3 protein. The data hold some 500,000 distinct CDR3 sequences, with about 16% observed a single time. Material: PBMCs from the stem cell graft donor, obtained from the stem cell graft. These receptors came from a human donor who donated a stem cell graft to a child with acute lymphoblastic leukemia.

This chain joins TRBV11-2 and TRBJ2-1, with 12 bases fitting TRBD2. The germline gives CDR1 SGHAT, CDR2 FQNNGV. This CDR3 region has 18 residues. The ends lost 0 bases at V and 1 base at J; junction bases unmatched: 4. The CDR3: CASSLETSGSRSYNEQFF. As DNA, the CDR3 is TGTGCCAGCAGCTTAGAGACTAGCGGGAGTCGGTCCTACAATGAGCAGTTCTTC.

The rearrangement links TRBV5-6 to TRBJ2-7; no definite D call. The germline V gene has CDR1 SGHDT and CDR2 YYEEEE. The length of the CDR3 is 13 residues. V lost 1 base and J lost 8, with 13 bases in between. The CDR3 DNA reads TGTGCCAGCAGCTTGTTGGGGATGAACCAGCAGTACTTC. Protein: CASSLLGMNQQYF.

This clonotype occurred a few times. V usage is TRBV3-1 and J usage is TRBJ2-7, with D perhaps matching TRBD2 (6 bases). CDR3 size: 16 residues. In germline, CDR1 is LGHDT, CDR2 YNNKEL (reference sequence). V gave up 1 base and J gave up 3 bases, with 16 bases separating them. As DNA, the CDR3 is TGTGCCAGCAGCCAAGGGTCCCAGCGGGCCTTCTACGAGCAGTACTTC. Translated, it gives CASSQGSQRAFYEQYF.

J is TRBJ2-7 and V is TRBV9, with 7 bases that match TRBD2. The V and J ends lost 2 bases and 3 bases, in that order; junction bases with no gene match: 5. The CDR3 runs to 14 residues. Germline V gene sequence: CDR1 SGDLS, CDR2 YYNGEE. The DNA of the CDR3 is TGTGCCAGCAGCGTGGAGGGAGGGTACTACGAGCAGTACTTC. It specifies CASSVEGGYYEQYF.

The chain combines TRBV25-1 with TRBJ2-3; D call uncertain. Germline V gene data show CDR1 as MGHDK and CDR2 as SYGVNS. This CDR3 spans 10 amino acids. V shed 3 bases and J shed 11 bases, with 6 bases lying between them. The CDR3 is CASSDVWQYF. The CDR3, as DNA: TGTGCCAGCAGTGACGTCTGGCAGTATTTT.

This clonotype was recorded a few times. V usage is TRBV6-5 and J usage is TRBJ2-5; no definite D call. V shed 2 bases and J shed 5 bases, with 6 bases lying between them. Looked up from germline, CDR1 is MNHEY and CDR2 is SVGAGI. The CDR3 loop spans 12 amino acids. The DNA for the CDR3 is TGTGCCAGCAGTTACGGGTGGGAGACCCAGTACTTC. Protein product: CASSYGWETQYF.

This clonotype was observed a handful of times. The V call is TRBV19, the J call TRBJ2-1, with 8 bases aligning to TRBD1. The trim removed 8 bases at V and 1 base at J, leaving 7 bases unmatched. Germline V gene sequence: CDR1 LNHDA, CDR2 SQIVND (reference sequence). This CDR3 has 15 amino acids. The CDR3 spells CASGKTGVSYNEQFF. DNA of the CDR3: TGTGCCAGTGGAAAGACAGGGGTTTCCTACAATGAGCAGTTCTTC.

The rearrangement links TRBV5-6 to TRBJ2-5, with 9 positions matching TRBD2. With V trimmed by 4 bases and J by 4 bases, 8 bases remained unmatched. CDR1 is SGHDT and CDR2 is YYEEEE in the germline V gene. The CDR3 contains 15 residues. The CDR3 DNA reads TGTGCCAGCAGCCTTAGCGGGAGCTTGTCAGAGACCCAGTACTTC. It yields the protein CASSLSGSLSETQYF.

In nucleotides, the CDR3 is TGTGCCAGCAGCTTTGGGTTCAAAAACACCTACGAGCAGTACTTC. Translated: CASSFGFKNTYEQYF. This chain joins TRBV11-1 and TRBJ2-7, with D uncertain. Germline CDR1 reads SGHAT; CDR2 reads FQDESV (reference sequence). CDR3 length: 15 amino acids. Trimming removed 3 bases at V and 2 bases at J, with 14 bases between.

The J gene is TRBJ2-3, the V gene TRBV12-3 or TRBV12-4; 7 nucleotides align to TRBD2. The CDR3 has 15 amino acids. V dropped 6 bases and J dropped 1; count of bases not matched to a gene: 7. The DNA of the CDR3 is TGTGCCAGCAGCTCCTCCCGGGAGGGCACAGATACGCAGTATTTT. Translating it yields CASSSSREGTDTQYF.

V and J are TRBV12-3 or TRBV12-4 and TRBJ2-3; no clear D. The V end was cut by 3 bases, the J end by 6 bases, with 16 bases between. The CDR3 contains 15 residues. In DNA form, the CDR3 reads TGTGCCAGCAGTTTCCTCCCGACTTTTGCGGATACGCAGTATTTT. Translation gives CASSFLPTFADTQYF.

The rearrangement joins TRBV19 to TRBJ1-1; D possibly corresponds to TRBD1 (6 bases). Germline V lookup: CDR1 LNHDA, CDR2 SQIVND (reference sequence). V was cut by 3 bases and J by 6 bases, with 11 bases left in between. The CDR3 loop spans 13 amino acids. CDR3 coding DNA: TGTGCCAGTAGTATTCACAGGGACGCTGAAGCTTTCTTT. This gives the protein CASSIHRDAEAFF.

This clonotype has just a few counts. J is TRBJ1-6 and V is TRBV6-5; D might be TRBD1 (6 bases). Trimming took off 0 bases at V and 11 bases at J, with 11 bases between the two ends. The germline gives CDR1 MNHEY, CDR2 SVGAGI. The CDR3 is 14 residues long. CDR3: CASSYSDPGAPLHF. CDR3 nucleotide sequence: TGTGCCAGCAGTTACTCAGACCCAGGGGCACCCCTCCACTTT.

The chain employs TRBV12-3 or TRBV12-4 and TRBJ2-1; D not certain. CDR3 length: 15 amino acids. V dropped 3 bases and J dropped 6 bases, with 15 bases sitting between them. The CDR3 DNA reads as TGTGCCAGCAGTTTGATAGGTGTATCAGCCAATGAGCAGTTCTTC. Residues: CASSLIGVSANEQFF.

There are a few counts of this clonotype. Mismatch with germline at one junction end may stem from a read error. The chain's CDR3 is CASRDPSAYSYNEQFF. CDR3 nucleotides: TGTGCCAGCAGAGACCCTAGCGCCTACTCCTATAATGAGCAGTTCTTC. The chain employs TRBV11-1 and TRBJ2-1; possible D gene TRBD2, 6 bases. Germline V gene sequence: CDR1 SGHAT, CDR2 FQDESV (reference sequence). This CDR3 is 16 amino acids long.

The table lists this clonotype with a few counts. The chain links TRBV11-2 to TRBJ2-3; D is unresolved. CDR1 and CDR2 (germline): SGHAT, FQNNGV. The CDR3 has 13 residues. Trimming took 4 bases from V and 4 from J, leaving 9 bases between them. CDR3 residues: CASSSLRADTQYF. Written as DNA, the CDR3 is TGTGCCAGCAGCTCCCTCCGGGCAGATACGCAGTATTTT. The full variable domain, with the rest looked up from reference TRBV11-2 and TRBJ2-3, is EAGVAQSPRYKIIEKRQSVAFWCNPISGHATLYWYQQILGQGPKLLIQFQNNGVVDDSQLPKDRFSAERLKGVDSTLKIQPAKLEDSAVYLCASSSLRADTQYFGPGTRLTVL.

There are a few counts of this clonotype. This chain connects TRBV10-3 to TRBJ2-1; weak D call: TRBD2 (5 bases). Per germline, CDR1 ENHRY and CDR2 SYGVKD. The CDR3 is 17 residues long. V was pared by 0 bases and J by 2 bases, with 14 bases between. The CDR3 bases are TGTGCCATCAGTGAGTCGATACTTGGGAGAACCTACAATGAGCAGTTCTTC. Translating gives CAISESILGRTYNEQFF.

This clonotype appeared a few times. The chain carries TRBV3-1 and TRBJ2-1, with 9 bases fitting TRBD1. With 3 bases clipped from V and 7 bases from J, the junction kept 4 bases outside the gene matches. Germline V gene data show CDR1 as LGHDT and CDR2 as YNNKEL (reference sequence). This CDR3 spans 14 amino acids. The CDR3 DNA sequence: TGTGCCAGCAGCCAGCGGGACAGGGAAAATGAGCAGTTCTTC. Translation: CASSQRDRENEQFF.

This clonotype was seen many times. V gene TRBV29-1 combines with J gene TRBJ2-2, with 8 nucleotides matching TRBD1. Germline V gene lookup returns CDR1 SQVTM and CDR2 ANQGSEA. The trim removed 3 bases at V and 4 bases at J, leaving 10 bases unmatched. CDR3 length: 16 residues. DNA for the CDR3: TGCAGCGTTGAGAGTCTGGGGGACAGGTTCACCGGGGAGCTGTTTTTT. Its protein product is CSVESLGDRFTGELFF.

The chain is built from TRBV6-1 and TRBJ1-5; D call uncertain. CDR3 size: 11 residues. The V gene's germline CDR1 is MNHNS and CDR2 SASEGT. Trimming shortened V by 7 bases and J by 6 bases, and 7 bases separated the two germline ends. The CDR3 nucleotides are TGTGCCAGCACGGGAGGTCAGCCCCAGCATTTT. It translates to CASTGGQPQHF.

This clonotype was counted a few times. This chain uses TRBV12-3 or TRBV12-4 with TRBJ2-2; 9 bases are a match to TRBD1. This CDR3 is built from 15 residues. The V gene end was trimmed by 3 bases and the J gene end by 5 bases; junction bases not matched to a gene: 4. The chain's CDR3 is CASSFNRGRTGELFF. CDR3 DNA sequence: TGTGCCAGCAGTTTCAACAGGGGGCGGACCGGGGAGCTGTTTTTT.

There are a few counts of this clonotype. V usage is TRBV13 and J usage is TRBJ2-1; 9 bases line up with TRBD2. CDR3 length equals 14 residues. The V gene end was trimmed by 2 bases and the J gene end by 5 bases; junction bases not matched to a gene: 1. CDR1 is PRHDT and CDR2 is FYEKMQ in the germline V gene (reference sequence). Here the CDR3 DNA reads TGTGCCAGCAGCTTATGGACTAGCGACAATGAGCAGTTCTTC. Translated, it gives CASSLWTSDNEQFF.

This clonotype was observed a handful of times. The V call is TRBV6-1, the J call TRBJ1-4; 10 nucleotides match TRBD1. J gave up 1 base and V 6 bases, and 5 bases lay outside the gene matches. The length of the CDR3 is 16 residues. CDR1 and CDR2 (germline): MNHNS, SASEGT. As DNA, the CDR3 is TGTGCCAGCAGCGGGGGACAGGGGAGAACTAATGAAAAACTGTTTTTT. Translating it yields CASSGGQGRTNEKLFF.

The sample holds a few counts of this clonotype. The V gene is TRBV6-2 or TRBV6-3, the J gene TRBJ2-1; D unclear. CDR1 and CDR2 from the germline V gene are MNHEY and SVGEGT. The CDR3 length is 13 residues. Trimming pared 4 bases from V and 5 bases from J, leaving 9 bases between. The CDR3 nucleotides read TGTGCCAGCAGTTTTGGGGAAAACAATGAGCAGTTCTTC. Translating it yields CASSFGENNEQFF.

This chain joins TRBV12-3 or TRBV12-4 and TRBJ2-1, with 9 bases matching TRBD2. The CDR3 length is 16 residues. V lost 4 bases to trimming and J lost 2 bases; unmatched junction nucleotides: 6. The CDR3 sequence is CASSSLAGEAYNEQFF. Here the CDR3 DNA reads TGTGCCAGCAGTTCTTTAGCGGGAGAAGCCTACAATGAGCAGTTCTTC.

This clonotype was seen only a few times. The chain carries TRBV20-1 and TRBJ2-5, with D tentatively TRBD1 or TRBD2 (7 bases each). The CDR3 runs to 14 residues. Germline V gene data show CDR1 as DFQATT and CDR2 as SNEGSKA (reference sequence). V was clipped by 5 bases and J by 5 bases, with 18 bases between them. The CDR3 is CSAAVGLGGETQYF. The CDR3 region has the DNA TGCAGTGCTGCCGTTGGACTAGGGGGCGAGACCCAGTACTTC.

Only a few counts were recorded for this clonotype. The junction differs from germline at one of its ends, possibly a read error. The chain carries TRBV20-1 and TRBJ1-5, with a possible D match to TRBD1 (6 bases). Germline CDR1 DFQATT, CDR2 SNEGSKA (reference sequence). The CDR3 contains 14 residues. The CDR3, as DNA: TGCAGTGCTAGAGAGACGGGGGCGAATCCGCCCCAGCATTTT. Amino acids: CSARETGANPPQHF.

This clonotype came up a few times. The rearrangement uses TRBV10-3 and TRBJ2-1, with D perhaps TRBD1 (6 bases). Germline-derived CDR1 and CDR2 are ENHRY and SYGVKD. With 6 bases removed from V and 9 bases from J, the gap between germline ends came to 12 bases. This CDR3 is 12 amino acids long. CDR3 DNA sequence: TGTGCCATCAGACCGGTAGGGGGTGAGCAGTTCTTC. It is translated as CAIRPVGGEQFF.

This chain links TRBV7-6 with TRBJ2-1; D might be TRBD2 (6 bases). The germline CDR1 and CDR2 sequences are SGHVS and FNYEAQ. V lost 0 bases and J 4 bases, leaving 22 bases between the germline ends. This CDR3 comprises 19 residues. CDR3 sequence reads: CASSLATPGGMGWYNEQFF. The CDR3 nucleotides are TGTGCCAGCAGCTTAGCGACCCCCGGCGGGATGGGGTGGTACAATGAGCAGTTCTTC.

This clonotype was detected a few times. The CDR3 nucleotides are TGTGCCAGCAGCCAAACTAGCGGGAGGATAAATGAGCAGTTCTTC. It yields the protein CASSQTSGRINEQFF. The chain has TRBV4-2 and TRBJ2-1, with TRBD2 matching over 12 bases. Germline V gene data show CDR1 as LGHNA and CDR2 as YNFKEQ. Germline trimming cut 2 bases from V and 7 bases from J; bases unmatched to any gene: 3. The CDR3 has 15 amino acids.